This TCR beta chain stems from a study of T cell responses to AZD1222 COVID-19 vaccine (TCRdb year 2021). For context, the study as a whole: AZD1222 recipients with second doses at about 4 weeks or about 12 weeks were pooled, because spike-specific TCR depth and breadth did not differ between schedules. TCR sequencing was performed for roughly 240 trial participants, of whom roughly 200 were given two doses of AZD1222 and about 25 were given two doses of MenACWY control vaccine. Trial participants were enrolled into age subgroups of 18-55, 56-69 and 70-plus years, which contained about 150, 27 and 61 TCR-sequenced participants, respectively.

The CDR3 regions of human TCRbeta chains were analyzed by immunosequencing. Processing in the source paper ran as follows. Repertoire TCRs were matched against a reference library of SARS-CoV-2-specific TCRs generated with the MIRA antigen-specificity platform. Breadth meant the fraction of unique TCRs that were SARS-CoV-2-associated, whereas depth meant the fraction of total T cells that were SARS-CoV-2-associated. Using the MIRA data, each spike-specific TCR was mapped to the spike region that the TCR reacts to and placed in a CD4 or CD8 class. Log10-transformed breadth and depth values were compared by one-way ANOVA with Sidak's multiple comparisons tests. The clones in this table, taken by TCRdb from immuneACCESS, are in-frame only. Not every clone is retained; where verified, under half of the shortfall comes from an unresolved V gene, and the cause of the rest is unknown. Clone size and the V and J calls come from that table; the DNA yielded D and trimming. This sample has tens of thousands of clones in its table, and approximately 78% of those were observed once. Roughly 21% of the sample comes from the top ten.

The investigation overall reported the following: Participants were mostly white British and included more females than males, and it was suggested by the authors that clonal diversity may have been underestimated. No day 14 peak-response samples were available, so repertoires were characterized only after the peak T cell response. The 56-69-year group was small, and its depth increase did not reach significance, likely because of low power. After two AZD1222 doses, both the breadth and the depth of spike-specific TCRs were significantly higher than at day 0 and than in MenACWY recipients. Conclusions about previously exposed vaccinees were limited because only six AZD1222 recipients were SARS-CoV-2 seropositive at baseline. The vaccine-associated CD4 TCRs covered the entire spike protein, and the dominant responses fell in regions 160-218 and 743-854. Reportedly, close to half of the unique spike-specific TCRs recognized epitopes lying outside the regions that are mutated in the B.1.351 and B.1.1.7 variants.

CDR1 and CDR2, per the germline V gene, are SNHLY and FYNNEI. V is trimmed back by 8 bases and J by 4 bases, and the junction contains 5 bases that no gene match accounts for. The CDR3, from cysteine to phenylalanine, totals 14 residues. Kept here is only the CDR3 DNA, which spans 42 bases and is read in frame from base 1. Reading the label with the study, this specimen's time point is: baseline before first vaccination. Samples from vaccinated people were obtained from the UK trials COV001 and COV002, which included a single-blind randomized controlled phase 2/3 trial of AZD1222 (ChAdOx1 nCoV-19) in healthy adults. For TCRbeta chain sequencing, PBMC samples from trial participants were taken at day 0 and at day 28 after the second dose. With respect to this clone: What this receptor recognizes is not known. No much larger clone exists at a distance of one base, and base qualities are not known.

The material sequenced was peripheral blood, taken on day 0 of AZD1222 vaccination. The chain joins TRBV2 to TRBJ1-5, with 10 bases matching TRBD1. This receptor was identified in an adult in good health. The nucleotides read TGTGCCAGCGACGGGACAGGGGTAAATCAGCCCCAGCATTTT. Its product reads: CASDGTGVNQPQHF.